This T cell receptor beta chain was recorded in a study of T cells expressing NK-cell markers (dated by TCRdb to about 2020). Broadly, across the study: In sorted CD3+CD56+NKG2C+, CD3+CD56+NKG2C- and CD3+CD56-NKG2C+ T-cell subsets from several donors, TCR beta-chain repertoires were profiled. Among the eight sequenced donors, seven were HCMV-seropositive and one was HCMV-seronegative. The eight sequenced donors were randomly selected healthy volunteers, three men and five women. Libraries were sequenced as 2 x 150 bp reads on Illumina HiSeq 2000/2500, MiSeq or NextSeq.

With respect to this clonotype: What antigen it recognizes has not been identified.

The paper as a whole reports these results and caveats: Whether the expanded NKG2C-expressing T cell clones were specific for HCMV antigens remained unclear. In more than five donors, the dominant CD3+CD56+NKG2C+ clonotypes were found to rank among the top 10 CD8+ clonotypes and to make up about 1.0-7.0% of CD8+ T cells. Those dominant clonotypes were again the most abundant among CD3+CD56-NKG2C+ cells in four donors, at 28.3-60.1%.

Counted from cysteine to phenylalanine, this CDR3 has 16 amino acids. No DNA accompanies this entry. According to the germline V gene, CDR1 reads MGHDK and CDR2 reads SYGVNS. HCMV serostatus was determined by detecting HCMV-specific IgG in serum with a commercial ELISA kit. Ficoll density gradient centrifugation was used to isolate peripheral blood mononuclear cells from blood. For sequencing, an Illumina HiSeq 2000 was employed. TCR beta cDNA libraries were prepared using 5'RACE template switching, which introduced a universal primer site and unique molecular identifiers. Priming for cDNA synthesis came from the TCR beta constant segment, and two successive PCR amplification steps followed. Per the authors' processing: MIGEC was used to demultiplex reads and group reads by UMI, and MiTCR was used to assemble and quantify clonotypes. To remove erroneous sequences, TCR cDNA sequences were retained only when supported by two or more reads. The tcR package was used for downstream repertoire analysis, and clonotypes were matched across fractions by CDR3 nucleotide sequence plus V segment. VDJmatch was used to annotate antigen specificity against VDJdb, with one amino acid substitution in CDR3 permitted. Following reprocessing of the reads by TCRdb, the data hold one row per CDR3 protein sequence and no DNA is available. In this record, the V and J calls reflect TCRdb's handling and not the investigators' own analysis. Per the sample table, the count is approximately 440,000 distinct CDR3 sequences. 1.4% of the sample comes from the top ten.

Material: blood T cells: a sorted CD56 or NKG2C T cell subset, CD4+ or CD8+ T cells, or bulk PBMC T cells (not recorded which). This sequence uses TRBV25-1 and TRBJ2-7; TCRdb outputs TRBD1, but without DNA this stays unchecked. The receptor comes from a woman in her forties or fifties in good health. Donor details come from another sample of the same person, matched by shared clones. The CDR3 reads as follows: CASSPLGGTGSYEQYF.